This T cell receptor beta chain was captured by sequencing in a study of blood T cell repertoires in COVID-19. About the research overall: Whether acute or convalescent, the COVID-19 samples came from the United States, Italy and Spain. Sample material is recorded as cDNA or gDNA derived from T cells, B-cell-depleted T cells, or PBMCs.

Per the original data handling: Estimation of nucleated cell counts was performed using reference gene primer amplification. Sequencing was performed with immunoSEQ multiplex PCR; in TCRdb, only in-frame clones are kept and a portion is missing. Clone size and the V and J calls come from that table; the DNA yielded D and trimming. This sample has about 240,000 clones; 70% to 90% occur once, and the top ten carry roughly 0.8%. In germline, CDR1 is LGHNT, CDR2 FRNRAP. The CDR3 loop spans 14 amino acids. After removal of 9 bases from V and 7 bases from J, the junction contained 5 bases not matched to a gene.

This TCR was recovered from a woman under 40 with acute or convalescent COVID-19. The specimen sequenced was peripheral blood. The chain employs TRBV12-5 and TRBJ2-1, with 14 bases that match TRBD2. CDR3 sequence reads: CASQTSGRVNEQFF. CDR3 nucleotides: TGTGCTAGCCAGACTAGCGGGAGGGTTAATGAGCAGTTCTTC.